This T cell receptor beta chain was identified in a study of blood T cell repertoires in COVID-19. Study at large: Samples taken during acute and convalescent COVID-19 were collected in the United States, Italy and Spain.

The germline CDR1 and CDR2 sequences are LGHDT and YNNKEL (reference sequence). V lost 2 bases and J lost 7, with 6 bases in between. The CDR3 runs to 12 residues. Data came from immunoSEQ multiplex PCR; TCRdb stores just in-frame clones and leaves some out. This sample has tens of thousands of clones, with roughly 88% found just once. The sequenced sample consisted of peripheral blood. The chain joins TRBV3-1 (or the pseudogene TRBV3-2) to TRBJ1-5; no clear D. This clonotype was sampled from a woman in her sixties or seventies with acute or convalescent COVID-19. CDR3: CASSQLGQPQHF. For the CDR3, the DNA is TGTGCCAGCAGCCAATTGGGCCAGCCCCAGCATTTT.